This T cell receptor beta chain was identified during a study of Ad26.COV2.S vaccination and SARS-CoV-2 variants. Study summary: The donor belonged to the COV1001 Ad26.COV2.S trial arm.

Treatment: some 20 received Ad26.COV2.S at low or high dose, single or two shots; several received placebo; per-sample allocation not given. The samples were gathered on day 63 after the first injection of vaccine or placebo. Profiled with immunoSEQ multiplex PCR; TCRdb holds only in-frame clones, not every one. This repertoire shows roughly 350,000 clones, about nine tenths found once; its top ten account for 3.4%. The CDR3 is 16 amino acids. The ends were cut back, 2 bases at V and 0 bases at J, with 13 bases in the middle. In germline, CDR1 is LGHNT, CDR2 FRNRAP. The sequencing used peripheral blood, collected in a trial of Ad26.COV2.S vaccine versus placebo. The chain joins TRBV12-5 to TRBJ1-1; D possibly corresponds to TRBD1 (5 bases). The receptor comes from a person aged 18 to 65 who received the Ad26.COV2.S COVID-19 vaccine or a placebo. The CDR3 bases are TGTGCTAGTGGTTTGACGGCAGGGCGAGTGAACACTGAAGCTTTCTTT. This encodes CASGLTAGRVNTEAFF.